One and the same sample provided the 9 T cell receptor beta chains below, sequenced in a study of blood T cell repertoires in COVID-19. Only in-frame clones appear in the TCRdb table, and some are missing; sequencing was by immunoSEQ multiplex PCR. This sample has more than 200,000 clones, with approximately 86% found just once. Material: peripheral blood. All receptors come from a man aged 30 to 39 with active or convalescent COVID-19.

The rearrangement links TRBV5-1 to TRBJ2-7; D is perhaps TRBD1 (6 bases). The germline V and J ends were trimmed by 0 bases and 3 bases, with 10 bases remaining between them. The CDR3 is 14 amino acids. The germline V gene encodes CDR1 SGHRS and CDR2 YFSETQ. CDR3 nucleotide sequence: TGCGCCAGCAGCTTGGAGGGGACACACTACGAGCAGTACTTC. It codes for CASSLEGTHYEQYF.

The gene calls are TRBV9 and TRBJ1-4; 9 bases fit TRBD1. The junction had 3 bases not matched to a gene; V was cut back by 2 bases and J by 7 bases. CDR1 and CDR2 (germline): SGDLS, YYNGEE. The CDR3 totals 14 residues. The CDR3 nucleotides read TGTGCCAGCAGCGTCGGACAGGGGAGTGAAAAACTGTTTTTT. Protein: CASSVGQGSEKLFF. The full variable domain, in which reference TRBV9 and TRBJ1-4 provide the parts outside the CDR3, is DSGVTQTPKHLITATGQRVTLRCSPRSGDLSVYWYQQSLDQGLQFLIQYYNGEERAKGNILERFSAQQFPDLHSELNLSSLELGDSALYFCASSVGQGSEKLFFGSGTQLSVL.

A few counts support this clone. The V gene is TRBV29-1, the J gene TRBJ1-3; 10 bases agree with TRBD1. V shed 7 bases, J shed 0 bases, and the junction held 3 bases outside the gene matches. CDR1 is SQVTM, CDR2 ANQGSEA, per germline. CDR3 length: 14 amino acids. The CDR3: CSATGGDSGNTIYF. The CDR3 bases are TGCAGCGCGACAGGGGGCGACTCTGGAAACACCATATATTTT.

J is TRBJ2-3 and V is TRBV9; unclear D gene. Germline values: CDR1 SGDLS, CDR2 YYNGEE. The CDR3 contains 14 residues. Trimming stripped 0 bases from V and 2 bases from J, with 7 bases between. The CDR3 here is CASSVDGLTDTQYF. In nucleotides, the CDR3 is TGTGCCAGCAGCGTAGATGGCCTCACAGATACGCAGTATTTT.

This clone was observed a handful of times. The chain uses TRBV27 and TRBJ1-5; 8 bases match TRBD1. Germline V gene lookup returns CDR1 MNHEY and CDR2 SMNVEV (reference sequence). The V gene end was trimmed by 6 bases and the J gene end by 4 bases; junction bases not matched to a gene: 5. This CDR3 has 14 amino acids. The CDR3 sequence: CASSWTGTNQPQHF. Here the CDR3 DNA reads TGTGCCAGCAGCTGGACAGGGACAAATCAGCCCCAGCATTTT.

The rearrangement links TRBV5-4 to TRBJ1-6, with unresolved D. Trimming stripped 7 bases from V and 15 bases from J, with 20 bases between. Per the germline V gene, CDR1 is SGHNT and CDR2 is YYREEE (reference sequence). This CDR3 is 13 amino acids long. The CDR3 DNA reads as TGTGCCAGCGGCTATCTCGCGGGGTCAGGCCTCCACTTT. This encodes CASGYLAGSGLHF.

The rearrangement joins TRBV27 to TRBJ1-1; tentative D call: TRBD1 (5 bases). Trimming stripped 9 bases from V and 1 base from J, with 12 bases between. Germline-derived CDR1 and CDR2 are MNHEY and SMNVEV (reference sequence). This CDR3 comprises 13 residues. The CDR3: CASMRTTNTEAFF. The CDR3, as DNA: TGTGCCAGTATGCGGACAACGAACACTGAAGCTTTCTTT.

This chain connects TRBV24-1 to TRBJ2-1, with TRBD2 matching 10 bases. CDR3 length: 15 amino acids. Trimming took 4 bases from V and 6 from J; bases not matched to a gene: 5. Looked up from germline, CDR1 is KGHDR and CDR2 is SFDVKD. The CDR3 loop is CATSDPGTSANEQFF. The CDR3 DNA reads TGTGCCACCAGTGACCCCGGGACTAGCGCCAATGAGCAGTTCTTC.

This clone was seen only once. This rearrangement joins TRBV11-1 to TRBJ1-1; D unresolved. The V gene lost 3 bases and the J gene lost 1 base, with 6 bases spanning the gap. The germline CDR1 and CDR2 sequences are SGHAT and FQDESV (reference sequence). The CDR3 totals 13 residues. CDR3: CASSFGRNTEAFF. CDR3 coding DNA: TGTGCCAGCAGCTTTGGGCGGAACACTGAAGCTTTCTTT.